This T cell receptor (beta chain) was identified in a study of cytomegalovirus exposure and HLA in healthy donors. About the study: Early release data held some 80 million unique TCRs from HLA-typed donors.

The PCR contained 60 Vbeta and 13 Jbeta primers. Sequenced by immunoSEQ multiplex PCR; TCRdb stores in-frame clones only, minus some. The sample shows some 200,000 clones, roughly four fifths of them seen only once. Study-wide results and caveats: Rarity characterized most TCR sequences, yet some public TCRs appeared in many donors. TCR beta chain V- and J-gene trimming was linked, in a later analysis, to a missense variant in DCLRE1C.

Comments on this clone: The target antigen is unknown.

With 5 bases removed from V and 0 bases from J, the gap between germline ends came to 8 bases. CDR3 length: 14 amino acids. Per the germline V gene, CDR1 is MDHEN and CDR2 is SYDVKM. This TCR came from a woman aged 25 to 39 in good health and CMV-seropositive. Sequenced: PBMCs. V gene TRBV28 combines with J gene TRBJ1-3, with D unresolved. CDR3 sequence (DNA): TGTGCCAGCAGTCTGGAGATCTCTGGAAACACCATATATTTT. This gives the protein CASSLEISGNTIYF.